This T cell receptor (beta chain) was documented in a study of T-cell memory formation after mild COVID-19. Study results and caveats: CD4/CD8 balance held among clones contracting day 15 to 85, and later expanders leaned CD4+.

TCRdb fed the 5' RACE reads into MiXCR, producing one record per CDR3 protein. Among around 340,000 distinct CDR3 sequences listed, roughly 21% were seen once. This clonotype was counted many times. The antigen remains undetermined. The germline gives CDR1 MNHEY, CDR2 SMNVEV (reference sequence). The J segment lost 3 bases and the V segment lost 7 bases, leaving 15 bases of the junction unmatched. The CDR3 has 18 amino acids. The chain uses TRBV27 and TRBJ2-3; TRBD1 agrees at 11 bases. The clonotype originates from an adult woman who had mild COVID-19 (a few samples of this study predate the infection). Cell type and time point are not known. Input material: PBMCs or a T cell subset sorted from them (not recorded which). The CDR3 reads CASTWTGGSLLPTDTQYF. CDR3 DNA sequence: TGTGCCAGCACTTGGACAGGGGGCTCCCTACTTCCGACAGATACGCAGTATTTT.